The 8 T cell receptor beta chains reported below all come from one sample, sequenced in a study of blood T cell repertoires in COVID-19. TCRdb keeps only in-frame clones here, not all; method: immunoSEQ multiplex PCR. The data hold more than 200,000 clones, with around 90% observed a single time. The material sequenced was PBMCs or T cells enriched from blood (not recorded which). Source of these receptors: a man younger than 45 in a cohort exposed to, infected with or recovered from COVID-19 (not recorded which).

The chain couples TRBV15 to TRBJ1-5, with D possibly being TRBD1 (6 bases). The germline V gene has CDR1 LNHNV and CDR2 YYDKDF (reference sequence). The CDR3 extends over 15 amino acids. Trimming took off 0 bases at V and 9 bases at J, with 15 bases between the two ends. Here the CDR3 DNA reads TGTGCCACCAGCAGAGATCGCGGGGGGCAATGGCCCCAGCATTTT. Protein sequence: CATSRDRGGQWPQHF.

The V gene is TRBV27, the J gene TRBJ1-2; tentatively, D is TRBD1 (5 bases). CDR3 length: 13 amino acids. V was pared by 6 bases and J by 8 bases, with 16 bases between. CDR1 is MNHEY and CDR2 is SMNVEV in the germline V gene (reference sequence). CDR3 region: CASSQDRRDGYTF. As DNA, the CDR3 is TGTGCCAGCAGCCAGGACCGGAGGGACGGCTACACCTTC.

This chain links TRBV6-2 or TRBV6-3 with TRBJ2-7; 12 bases are shared with TRBD2. The CDR3 contains 15 residues. Losses at the gene ends were 5 bases for V and 0 bases for J; bases not matched to a gene: 2. Germline V gene sequence: CDR1 MNHEY, CDR2 SVGEGT. The CDR3 DNA is TGTGCCAGCAGTCAGACTAGCGGGAGCTCCTACGAGCAGTACTTC. Translation gives CASSQTSGSSYEQYF.

The chain recombines TRBV19 with TRBJ1-2; possible D gene TRBD1, 5 bases. V lost 4 bases, J lost 8 bases, and 14 bases lay in between. CDR1 and CDR2 (germline): LNHDA, SQIVND (reference sequence). The CDR3 sequence is 13 residues long. CDR3 amino acids: CASSSGATVGYTF. As DNA, the CDR3 is TGTGCCAGTAGTAGTGGGGCAACGGTGGGCTACACCTTC.

The genes are TRBV7-2 and TRBJ2-7, with 10 positions matching TRBD2. V trimming: 4 bases; J trimming: 2 bases; junction bases outside the gene matches: 8. The CDR3 is 16 amino acids. From germline, CDR1 is SGHTA and CDR2 FQGNSA. This CDR3 is CASSSTTSGYTYEQYF. Written as DNA, the CDR3 is TGTGCCAGCAGCTCCACGACTAGCGGGTATACCTACGAGCAGTACTTC. The whole variable domain, filled in from reference TRBV7-2 and TRBJ2-7, reads GAGVSQSPSNKVTEKGKDVELRCDPISGHTALYWYRQSLGQGLEFLIYFQGNSAPDKSGLPSDRFSAERTGGSVSTLTIQRTQQEDSAVYLCASSSTTSGYTYEQYFGPGTRLTVT.

Only one count was recorded for this clone. The chain carries TRBV4-2 and TRBJ2-3, with TRBD2 matching 10 bases. In germline, CDR1 is LGHNA, CDR2 YNFKEQ. The length of the CDR3 is 16 residues. With V trimmed by 3 bases and J by 5 bases, 8 bases remained unmatched. CDR3 nucleotides: TGTGCCAGCAGCCACGTCGGGACTAGCGATGAAGATACGCAGTATTTT. It codes for CASSHVGTSDEDTQYF.

The gene calls are TRBV27 and TRBJ2-2; D is perhaps TRBD2 (6 bases). The germline V gene encodes CDR1 MNHEY and CDR2 SMNVEV (reference sequence). The CDR3 length is 17 residues. The V and J ends lost 2 bases and 1 base respectively, with 14 bases between them. DNA for the CDR3: TGTGCCAGCAGTTTAACTTGGGGACTGGGGAACACCGGGGAGCTGTTTTTT. Translation: CASSLTWGLGNTGELFF.

The chain joins TRBV5-4 to TRBJ1-1; D perhaps matches TRBD1 (5 bases). Trimming removed 3 bases from V and 8 bases from J, with 17 bases in between. The CDR3 is 14 residues long. Germline V lookup: CDR1 SGHNT, CDR2 YYREEE (reference sequence). The CDR3 protein is CASSSYSRVAEAFF. The CDR3 coding sequence is TGTGCCAGCAGCTCTTACTCCAGGGTCGCGGAAGCTTTCTTT.